The T cell receptor beta chain described here comes from a study of T cell changes during pregnancy in multiple sclerosis. Germline CDR1 reads SGHTS; CDR2 reads YDEGEE. The J segment lost 0 bases and the V segment lost 9 bases, leaving 9 bases of the junction unmatched. The CDR3 has 15 amino acids. Assay: immunoSEQ multiplex PCR; the TCRdb copy retains only in-frame clones and omits some. This table has 75,000 to 80,000 clones, roughly 91% appearing once. This receptor was obtained from a female donor in good health, enrolled as a control in a pregnancy study. The rearrangement links TRBV5-8 to TRBJ2-4; 7 bases are a match to TRBD2. The source material was peripheral blood, sampled after pregnancy. The CDR3 here is CATQGGSSAKNIQYF. CDR3 coding DNA: TGTGCCACCCAGGGCGGGAGCTCAGCCAAAAACATTCAGTACTTC.